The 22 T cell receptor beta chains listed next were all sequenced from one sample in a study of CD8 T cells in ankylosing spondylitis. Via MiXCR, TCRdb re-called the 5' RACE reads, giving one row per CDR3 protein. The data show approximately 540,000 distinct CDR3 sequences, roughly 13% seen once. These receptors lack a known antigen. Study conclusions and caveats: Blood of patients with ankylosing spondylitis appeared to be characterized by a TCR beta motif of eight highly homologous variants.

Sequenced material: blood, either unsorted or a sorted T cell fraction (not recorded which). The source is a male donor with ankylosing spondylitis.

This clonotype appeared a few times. The CDR3 nucleotides read TGTGCCACCAGTGACGACCGGGAGGAAAAACTGTTTTTT. It encodes CATSDDREEKLFF. This chain uses TRBV24-1 with TRBJ1-4; D is unresolved. Looked up from germline, CDR1 is KGHDR and CDR2 is SFDVKD. The V and J ends lost 4 bases and 8 bases respectively, with 10 bases between them. The CDR3 runs to 13 residues.

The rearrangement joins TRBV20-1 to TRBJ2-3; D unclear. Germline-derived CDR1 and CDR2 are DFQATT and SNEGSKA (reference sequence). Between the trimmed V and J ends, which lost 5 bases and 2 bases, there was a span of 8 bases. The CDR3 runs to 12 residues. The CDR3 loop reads CSAPRNTDTQYF. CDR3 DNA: TGCAGTGCTCCGCGGAACACAGATACGCAGTATTTT.

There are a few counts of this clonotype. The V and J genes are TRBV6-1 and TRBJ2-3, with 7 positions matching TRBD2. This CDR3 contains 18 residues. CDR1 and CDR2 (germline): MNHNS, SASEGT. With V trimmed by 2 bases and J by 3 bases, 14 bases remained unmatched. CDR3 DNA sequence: TGTGCCAGCAGTGAAATTCCGGACTCGCTAGCGGCAACAGATACGCAGTATTTT. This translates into CASSEIPDSLAATDTQYF.

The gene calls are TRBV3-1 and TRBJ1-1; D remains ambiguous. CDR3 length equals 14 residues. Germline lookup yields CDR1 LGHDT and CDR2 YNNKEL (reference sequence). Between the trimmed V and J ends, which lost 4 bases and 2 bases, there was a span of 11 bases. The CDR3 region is CASSPHLRNTEAFF. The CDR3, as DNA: TGTGCCAGCAGCCCGCACCTCCGAAACACTGAAGCTTTCTTT.

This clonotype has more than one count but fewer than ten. This chain's CDR3 is CASSLVGGEETQYF. The CDR3 DNA follows: TGTGCCAGCAGCTTAGTGGGCGGAGAAGAGACCCAGTACTTC. This chain uses TRBV7-2 with TRBJ2-5; D is undetermined. V dropped 1 base and J dropped 3 bases, with 9 bases sitting between them. The CDR3 totals 14 residues. Germline V gene sequence: CDR1 SGHTA, CDR2 FQGNSA.

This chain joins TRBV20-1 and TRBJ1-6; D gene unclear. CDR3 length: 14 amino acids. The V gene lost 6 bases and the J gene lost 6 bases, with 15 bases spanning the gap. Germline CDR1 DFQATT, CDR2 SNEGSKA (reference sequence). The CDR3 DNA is TGCAGTGCGGAAGACGTTGGAACTAATTCACCCCTCCACTTT. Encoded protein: CSAEDVGTNSPLHF.

CDR3 amino acids: CAISESSGGTEAFF. The CDR3 DNA reads TGTGCCATCAGTGAGTCAAGTGGGGGGACTGAAGCTTTCTTT. V usage is TRBV10-3 and J usage is TRBJ1-1; perhaps TRBD1 as D (5 bases). Trimming took off 0 bases at V and 5 bases at J, with 10 bases between the two ends. The CDR3 runs to 14 residues. Germline V lookup: CDR1 ENHRY, CDR2 SYGVKD.

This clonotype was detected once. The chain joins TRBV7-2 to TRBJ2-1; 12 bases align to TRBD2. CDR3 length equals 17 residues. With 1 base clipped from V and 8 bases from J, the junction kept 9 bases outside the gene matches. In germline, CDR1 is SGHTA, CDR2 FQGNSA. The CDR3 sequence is CASSLGLAGGPFYEQFF. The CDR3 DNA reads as TGTGCCAGCAGCTTAGGCCTAGCGGGAGGGCCATTCTATGAGCAGTTCTTC. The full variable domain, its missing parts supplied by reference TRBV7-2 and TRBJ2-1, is GAGVSQSPSNKVTEKGKDVELRCDPISGHTALYWYRQSLGQGLEFLIYFQGNSAPDKSGLPSDRFSAERTGGSVSTLTIQRTQQEDSAVYLCASSLGLAGGPFYEQFFGPGTRLTVL.

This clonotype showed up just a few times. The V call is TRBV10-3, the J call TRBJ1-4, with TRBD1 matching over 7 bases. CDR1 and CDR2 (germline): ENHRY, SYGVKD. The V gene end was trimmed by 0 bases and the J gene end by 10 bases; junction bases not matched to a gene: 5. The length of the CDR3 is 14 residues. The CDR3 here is CAISESTGYGKLFF. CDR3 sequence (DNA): TGTGCCATCAGTGAGTCGACAGGGTATGGAAAACTGTTTTTT.

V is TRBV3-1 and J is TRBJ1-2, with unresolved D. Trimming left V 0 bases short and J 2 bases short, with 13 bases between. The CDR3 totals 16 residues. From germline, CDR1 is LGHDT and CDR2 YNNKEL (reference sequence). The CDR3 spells CASSQDRGSINYGYTF. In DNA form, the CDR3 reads TGTGCCAGCAGCCAAGATCGAGGAAGCATCAACTATGGCTACACCTTC.

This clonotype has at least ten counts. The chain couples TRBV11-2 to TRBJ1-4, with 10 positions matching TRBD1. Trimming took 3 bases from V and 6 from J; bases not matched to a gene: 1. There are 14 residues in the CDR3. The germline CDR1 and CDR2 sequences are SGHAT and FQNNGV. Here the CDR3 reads CASSFGTGDEKLFF. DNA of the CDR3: TGTGCCAGCAGCTTCGGGACAGGGGATGAAAAACTGTTTTTT. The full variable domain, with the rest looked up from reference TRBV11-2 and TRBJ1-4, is EAGVAQSPRYKIIEKRQSVAFWCNPISGHATLYWYQQILGQGPKLLIQFQNNGVVDDSQLPKDRFSAERLKGVDSTLKIQPAKLEDSAVYLCASSFGTGDEKLFFGSGTQLSVL.

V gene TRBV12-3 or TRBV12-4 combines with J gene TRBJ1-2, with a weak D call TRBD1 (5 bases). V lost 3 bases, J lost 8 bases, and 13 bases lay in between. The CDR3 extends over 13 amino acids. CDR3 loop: CASSFDPGQGYTF. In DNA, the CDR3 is TGTGCCAGCAGTTTCGATCCGGGGCAGGGCTACACCTTC.

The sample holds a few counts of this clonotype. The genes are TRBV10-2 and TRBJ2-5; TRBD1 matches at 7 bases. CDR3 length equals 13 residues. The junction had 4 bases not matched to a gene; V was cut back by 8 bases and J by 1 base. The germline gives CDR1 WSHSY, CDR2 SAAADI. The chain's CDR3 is CASGGQIQETQYF. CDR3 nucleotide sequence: TGCGCCAGCGGGGGACAGATCCAAGAGACCCAGTACTTC.

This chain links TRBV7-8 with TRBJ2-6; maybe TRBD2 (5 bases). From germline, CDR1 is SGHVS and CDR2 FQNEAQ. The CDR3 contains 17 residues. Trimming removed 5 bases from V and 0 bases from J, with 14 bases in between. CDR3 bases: TGTGCCAGCAGCCCCCGGACTGTTCGCTCTGGGGCCAACGTCCTGACTTTC. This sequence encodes CASSPRTVRSGANVLTF.

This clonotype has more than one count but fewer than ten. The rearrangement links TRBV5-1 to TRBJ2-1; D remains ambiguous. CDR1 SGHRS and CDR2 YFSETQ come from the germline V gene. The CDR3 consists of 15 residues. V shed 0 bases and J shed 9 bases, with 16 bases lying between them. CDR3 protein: CASSLGAGSAPEQFF. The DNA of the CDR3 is TGCGCCAGCAGCTTGGGGGCTGGGTCCGCGCCTGAGCAGTTCTTC.

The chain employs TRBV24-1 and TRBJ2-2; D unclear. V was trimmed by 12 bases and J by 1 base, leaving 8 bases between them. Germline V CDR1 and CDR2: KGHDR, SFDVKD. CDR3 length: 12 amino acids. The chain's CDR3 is CASQQNTGELFF. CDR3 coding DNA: TGTGCCTCGCAGCAGAACACCGGGGAGCTGTTTTTT.

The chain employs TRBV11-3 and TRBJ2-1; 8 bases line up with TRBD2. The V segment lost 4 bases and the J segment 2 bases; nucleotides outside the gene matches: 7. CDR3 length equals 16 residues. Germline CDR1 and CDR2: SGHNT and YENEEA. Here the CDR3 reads CASSSWAGGTYNEQFF. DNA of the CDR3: TGTGCCAGCAGCTCTTGGGCGGGGGGCACCTACAATGAGCAGTTCTTC.

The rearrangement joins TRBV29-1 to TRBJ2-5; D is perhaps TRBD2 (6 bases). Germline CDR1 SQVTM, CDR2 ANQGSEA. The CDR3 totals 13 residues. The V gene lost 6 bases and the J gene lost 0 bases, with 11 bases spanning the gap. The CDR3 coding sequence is TGCAGCGTCGCTTTAGCGGACCAAGAGACCCAGTACTTC. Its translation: CSVALADQETQYF. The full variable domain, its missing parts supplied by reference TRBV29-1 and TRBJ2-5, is SAVISQKPSRDICQRGTSLTIQCQVDSQVTMMFWYRQQPGQSLTLIATANQGSEATYESGFVIDKFPISRPNLTFSTLTVSNMSPEDSSIYLCSVALADQETQYFGPGTRLLVL.

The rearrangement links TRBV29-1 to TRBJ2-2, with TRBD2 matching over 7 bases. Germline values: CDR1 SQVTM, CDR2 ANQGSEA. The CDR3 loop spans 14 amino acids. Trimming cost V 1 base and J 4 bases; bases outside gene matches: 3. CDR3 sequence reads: CSVEAIAGTGELFF. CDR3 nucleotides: TGCAGCGTTGAAGCCATAGCGGGCACCGGGGAGCTGTTTTTT.

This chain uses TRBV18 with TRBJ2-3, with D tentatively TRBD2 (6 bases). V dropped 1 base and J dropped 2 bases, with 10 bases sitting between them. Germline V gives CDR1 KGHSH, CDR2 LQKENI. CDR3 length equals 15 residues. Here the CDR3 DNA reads TGTGCCAGCTCACCACGCGGGGCGTACACAGATACGCAGTATTTT. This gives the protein CASSPRGAYTDTQYF.

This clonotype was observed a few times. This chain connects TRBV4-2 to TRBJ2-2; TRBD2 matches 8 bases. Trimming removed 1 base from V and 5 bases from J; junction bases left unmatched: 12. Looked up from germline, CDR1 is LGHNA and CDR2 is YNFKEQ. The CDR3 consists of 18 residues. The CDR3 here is CASSQVSGRGKATGELFF. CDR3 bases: TGTGCCAGCAGCCAAGTGTCCGGGAGGGGGAAAGCTACCGGGGAGCTGTTTTTT.

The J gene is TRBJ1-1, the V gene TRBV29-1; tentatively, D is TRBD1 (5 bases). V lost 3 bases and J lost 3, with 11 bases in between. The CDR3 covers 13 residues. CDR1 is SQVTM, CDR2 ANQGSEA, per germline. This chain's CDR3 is CSVDTLGDTEAFF. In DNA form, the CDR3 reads TGCAGCGTTGACACCCTAGGGGACACTGAAGCTTTCTTT.